What follows are 28 T cell receptor beta chains derived from one specimen sequenced in a study of T cell responses to AZD1222 COVID-19 vaccine. Repertoires were generated with immunoSEQ multiplex PCR, while TCRdb's copy carries only in-frame clones and drops some. This sample yields about 55,000 clones, of which roughly three quarters are seen a single time; 4% to 5% belongs to the top ten. The source material was peripheral blood, sampled 28 days after the second AZD1222 dose. The receptors here all came from an adult who received the AZD1222 COVID-19 vaccine.

The chain has TRBV5-1 and TRBJ1-3; D might be TRBD1 (6 bases). Germline values: CDR1 SGHRS, CDR2 YFSETQ. CDR3 length: 14 residues. V dropped 2 bases and J dropped 2 bases, with 8 bases sitting between them. The CDR3 coding sequence is TGCGCCAGCAGCTTAACAGGGCCTGGAAACACCATATATTTT. It is translated as CASSLTGPGNTIYF.

In DNA form, the CDR3 reads TGTGCCAGCTCACCAGTCTTAGGATCGGGACAGGGGACTTACGAGCAGTACTTC. It specifies CASSPVLGSGQGTYEQYF. V is TRBV18 and J is TRBJ2-7; 10 bases are a match to TRBD1. The germline V gene encodes CDR1 KGHSH and CDR2 LQKENI. CDR3 length: 18 amino acids. V was clipped by 2 bases and J by 4 bases; unmatched bases: 14.

The chain has TRBV18 and TRBJ2-1; 7 bases fit TRBD1. Trimming cost V 1 base and J 2 bases; bases outside gene matches: 5. The germline V gene encodes CDR1 KGHSH and CDR2 LQKENI. The CDR3 covers 16 residues. Here the CDR3 reads CASSPHGQETYNEQFF. The CDR3 region has the DNA TGTGCCAGCTCACCACATGGACAGGAGACCTACAATGAGCAGTTCTTC.

V is TRBV28 and J is TRBJ1-1; D ambiguous. Trimming shortened V by 5 bases and J by 5 bases, and 18 bases separated the two germline ends. The germline CDR1 and CDR2 sequences are MDHEN and SYDVKM. CDR3 size: 15 residues. CDR3 in amino acids: CASSPDPLGRTEAFF. The CDR3 nucleotides read TGTGCCAGCAGTCCAGACCCATTGGGGAGGACTGAAGCTTTCTTT. The full variable domain, its missing parts supplied by reference TRBV28 and TRBJ1-1, is DVKVTQSSRYLVKRTGEKVFLECVQDMDHENMFWYRQDPGLGLRLIYFSYDVKMKEKGDIPEGYSVSREKKERFSLILESASTNQTSMYLCASSPDPLGRTEAFFGQGTRLTVV.

The chain couples TRBV13 to TRBJ2-7; D perhaps matches TRBD1 (5 bases). V was shortened by 5 bases and J by 9 bases, with 17 bases between the two germline ends. There are 13 residues in the CDR3. CDR1 is PRHDT, CDR2 FYEKMQ, per germline (reference sequence). The CDR3 DNA is TGTGCCAGCAGCACGGGTAGGGGTACGATGCAGTACTTC. Translated, it gives CASSTGRGTMQYF.

The genes are TRBV4-1 and TRBJ1-3; 10 bases line up with TRBD1. Germline V gives CDR1 MGHRA, CDR2 YSYEKL. V lost 0 bases and J lost 3; bases outside the gene matches: 2. CDR3 length: 16 amino acids. The chain's CDR3 is CASSQEGTGVGNTIYF. The CDR3 DNA reads as TGCGCCAGCAGCCAAGAAGGGACAGGGGTTGGAAACACCATATATTTT.

This clone was observed a few times. J is TRBJ1-1 and V is TRBV10-1; D is uncertain. This CDR3 comprises 11 residues. V was cut by 3 bases and J by 7 bases, with 6 bases left in between. The germline V gene has CDR1 WNHNN and CDR2 SYGVQD (reference sequence). The CDR3 reads CASSDGVEAFF. CDR3 sequence (DNA): TGCGCCAGCAGTGATGGGGTTGAAGCTTTCTTT.

This clone was picked up a small number of times. The chain recombines TRBV12-3 or TRBV12-4 with TRBJ1-2, with TRBD1 as a possible D gene (5 bases). The CDR3 is 13 residues long. V was shortened by 6 bases and J by 8 bases, with 16 bases between the two germline ends. CDR3 in amino acids: CASSYGTGRGYTF. CDR3 DNA: TGTGCCAGCAGCTACGGGACGGGTAGAGGCTACACCTTC.

The CDR3 DNA follows: TGTGCCACCAGCACAGGGGAGGGTCAGCCCCAGCATTTT. Translated, it gives CATSTGEGQPQHF. V and J are TRBV15 and TRBJ1-5; D possibly corresponds to TRBD1 (6 bases). The CDR3 contains 13 residues. Per germline, CDR1 LNHNV and CDR2 YYDKDF (reference sequence). The V and J ends lost 4 bases and 6 bases respectively, with 10 bases between them.

V and J are TRBV5-6 and TRBJ1-3, with D tentatively TRBD1 (6 bases). Germline assignment: CDR1 SGHDT and CDR2 YYEEEE. V dropped 4 bases and J dropped 0 bases, with 8 bases sitting between them. This CDR3 spans 14 amino acids. The DNA of the CDR3 is TGTGCCAGCAGCGAGGACAGCTCTGGAAACACCATATATTTT. Its translation: CASSEDSSGNTIYF.

By sample fraction, this clone is medium-sized (0.01 to 0.1%). J is TRBJ2-2 and V is TRBV19; 11 bases map to TRBD2. Trimming took 3 bases from V and 0 from J; bases not matched to a gene: 6. CDR3 length: 18 amino acids. CDR1 LNHDA and CDR2 SQIVND come from the germline V gene (reference sequence). CDR3 amino acids: CASSIRLAGGTNTGELFF. The CDR3 DNA reads TGTGCCAGTAGTATCCGGCTAGCGGGAGGAACGAACACCGGGGAGCTGTTTTTT.

V is TRBV18 and J is TRBJ2-7; 8 nucleotides match TRBD1. The length of the CDR3 is 13 residues. V lost 6 bases, J lost 2 bases, and 3 bases stayed unmatched. Germline values: CDR1 KGHSH, CDR2 LQKENI. CDR3 nucleotide sequence: TGTGCCAGCTCGCGGACAGGGACCTACGAGCAGTACTTC. Its protein is CASSRTGTYEQYF.

This clone was counted between two and nine times. The chain carries TRBV23-1 and TRBJ2-5; 11 nucleotides match TRBD1. TRBV23-1 carries the ORF label, with uncertain function. Trimming cost V 4 bases and J 4 bases; bases outside gene matches: 5. The CDR3 spans 15 residues. CDR3 protein: CASSPDRGRGETQYF. Written as DNA, the CDR3 is TGCGCCAGCAGTCCGGACAGGGGGCGCGGAGAGACCCAGTACTTC.

CDR3 protein: CASSATGWDEAFF. CDR3 bases: TGTGCCAGCAGCGCGACAGGCTGGGATGAAGCTTTCTTT. The chain couples TRBV7-2 to TRBJ1-1; TRBD1 is a possible D gene (6 bases). The CDR3 covers 13 residues. V shed 5 bases and J shed 7 bases, with 14 bases lying between them. Germline CDR1 SGHTA, CDR2 FQGNSA.

This clone was picked up a small number of times. The chain carries TRBV21-1 and TRBJ1-2; the table's D call TRBD1 went unverified against the DNA. TRBV21-1 is deemed a pseudogene. The length of the CDR3 is 17 residues. CDR3 in DNA: TGTGCCAGCAGCAAATGCCGGGACAGGGAATGGGACTATGGCTACACCTTC. It specifies CASSKCRDREWDYGYTF.

V is TRBV7-2 and J is TRBJ2-3; 13 bases line up with TRBD2. Germline V gene data show CDR1 as SGHTA and CDR2 as FQGNSA. V trimming: 6 bases; J trimming: 7 bases; junction bases outside the gene matches: 7. The CDR3 spans 15 residues. The chain's CDR3 is CASRLAGGPSHTQYF. CDR3 DNA: TGTGCCAGCAGACTAGCGGGAGGGCCTAGCCATACGCAGTATTTT.

The genes are TRBV9 and TRBJ1-6, with 9 bases identical to TRBD1. Trimming cost V 4 bases and J 10 bases; bases outside gene matches: 9. Germline V gene data show CDR1 as SGDLS and CDR2 as YYNGEE. This CDR3 is 15 amino acids long. CDR3 residues: CASSTRDREGSPLHF. The CDR3 bases are TGTGCCAGCAGCACCCGGGACAGGGAGGGGTCACCCCTCCACTTT. The full variable domain, its missing parts supplied by reference TRBV9 and TRBJ1-6, is DSGVTQTPKHLITATGQRVTLRCSPRSGDLSVYWYQQSLDQGLQFLIQYYNGEERAKGNILERFSAQQFPDLHSELNLSSLELGDSALYFCASSTRDREGSPLHFGNGTRLTVT.

The chain recombines TRBV7-9 with TRBJ1-4, with D possibly TRBD1 on 6 matching bases. V lost 7 bases and J lost 1, with 13 bases in between. This CDR3 has 15 amino acids. Germline CDR1 and CDR2: SEHNR and FQNEAQ (reference sequence). As DNA, the CDR3 is TGTGCCAGCAAGGACAGTTGGTTAACTAATGAAAAACTGTTTTTT. Translating it yields CASKDSWLTNEKLFF.

This chain links TRBV6-2 or TRBV6-3 with TRBJ2-6, with TRBD1 matching 7 bases. V lost 5 bases to trimming and J lost 0 bases; unmatched junction nucleotides: 4. The CDR3 spans 16 residues. Germline CDR1 is MNHEY and CDR2 is SVGEGT. In nucleotides, the CDR3 is TGTGCCAGCAGTGCGACAGGGAGCTCTGGGGCCAACGTCCTGACTTTC. Residues: CASSATGSSGANVLTF.

The CDR3 bases are TGTGCCAGCAGTTTTGACACCAATAGCAATCAGCCCCAGCATTTT. Amino acids: CASSFDTNSNQPQHF. V is TRBV27 and J is TRBJ1-5; D is unresolved. CDR3 length: 15 residues. Trimming removed 3 bases from V and 0 bases from J, with 9 bases in between. Per the germline V gene, CDR1 is MNHEY and CDR2 is SMNVEV (reference sequence).

The chain joins TRBV10-1 to TRBJ2-5; D not certain. The CDR3 totals 14 residues. Trimming stripped 0 bases from V and 2 bases from J, with 7 bases between. Germline V lookup: CDR1 WNHNN, CDR2 SYGVQD (reference sequence). CDR3 nucleotides: TGCGCCAGCAGTGAGTCGATATGGCAAGAGACCCAGTACTTC. Its translation is CASSESIWQETQYF.

The rearrangement links TRBV11-3 to TRBJ2-1; 8 bases align to TRBD2. V shed 3 bases, J shed 3 bases, and the junction held 4 bases outside the gene matches. Per germline, CDR1 SGHNT and CDR2 YENEEA. The CDR3 covers 15 residues. CDR3: CASSLNSGIYNEQFF. CDR3 bases: TGTGCCAGCAGCTTGAATAGCGGGATCTACAATGAGCAGTTCTTC. The full variable domain, in which reference TRBV11-3 and TRBJ2-1 provide the parts outside the CDR3, is EAGVVQSPRYKIIEKKQPVAFWCNPISGHNTLYWYLQNLGQGPELLIRYENEEAVDDSQLPKDRFSAERLKGVDSTLKIQPAELGDSAVYLCASSLNSGIYNEQFFGPGTRLTVL.

This chain uses TRBV5-1 with TRBJ2-1; D uncertain. CDR1 is SGHRS and CDR2 is YFSETQ in the germline V gene. The CDR3 totals 16 residues. Trimming removed 0 bases at V and 4 bases at J, with 14 bases between. The CDR3 region is CASSLGRSESYNEQFF. The CDR3 DNA is TGCGCCAGCAGCTTGGGCAGGTCGGAATCTTACAATGAGCAGTTCTTC. Filled out from reference TRBV5-1 and TRBJ2-1, the complete variable domain reads KAGVTQTPRYLIKTRGQQVTLSCSPISGHRSVSWYQQTPGQGLQFLFEYFSETQRNKGNFPGRFSGRQFSNSRSEMNVSTLELGDSALYLCASSLGRSESYNEQFFGPGTRLTVL.

This rearrangement joins TRBV27 to TRBJ2-1, with 8 bases that match TRBD1. J lost 7 bases, V lost 6 bases, and 17 bases had no gene match. There are 17 residues in the CDR3. CDR1 MNHEY and CDR2 SMNVEV come from the germline V gene (reference sequence). The CDR3 is CASSQNKDRVLRNEQFF. CDR3 DNA: TGTGCCAGCAGCCAAAATAAGGACAGGGTATTACGAAATGAGCAGTTCTTC.

The chain uses TRBV3-1 (or the pseudogene TRBV3-2) and TRBJ2-3, with D perhaps TRBD1 (6 bases). Germline V gene lookup returns CDR1 LGHDT and CDR2 YNNKEL (reference sequence). The CDR3 consists of 18 residues. V was trimmed by 0 bases and J by 1 base, leaving 17 bases between them. The CDR3 here is CASSQDLTRGYGTDTQYF. The CDR3 DNA follows: TGTGCCAGCAGCCAAGACCTCACAAGGGGGTATGGCACAGATACGCAGTATTTT.

The V call is TRBV19, the J call TRBJ1-5; D might be TRBD1 (5 bases). The germline V gene has CDR1 LNHDA and CDR2 SQIVND (reference sequence). This CDR3 is built from 13 residues. The V gene lost 5 bases and the J gene lost 3 bases, with 8 bases spanning the gap. The CDR3 DNA follows: TGTGCCAGTAGTGTTGGGACCAATCAGCCCCAGCATTTT. Translation: CASSVGTNQPQHF.

In DNA, the CDR3 is TGTGCCAGCAGCTTGGGCGGGGGGGCAGATACGCAGTATTTT. It codes for CASSLGGGADTQYF. The rearrangement uses TRBV5-4 and TRBJ2-3; 9 bases agree with TRBD2. From germline, CDR1 is SGHNT and CDR2 YYREEE (reference sequence). V was clipped by 0 bases and J by 4 bases; unmatched bases: 0. CDR3 length: 14 amino acids.

The chain combines TRBV12-5 with TRBJ1-1, with unresolved D. The CDR3 runs 13 residues. Deletions cut 8 bases from V and 1 base from J, with 11 bases between. Germline lookup yields CDR1 LGHNT and CDR2 FRNRAP. The DNA for the CDR3 is TGTGCTAGTTCCGGAAAAGAGAACACTGAAGCTTTCTTT. Translated, it gives CASSGKENTEAFF.